This T cell receptor (beta chain) appears in the sequencing data of a study of human T cells and chemical hapten exposure (dated by TCRdb to the early 2020s). Turning to the overall study: The libraries were sequenced as a pool, and the TCR yield per sample differed mostly because of small variations in library volumes within the pool. From each blood RNA sample, both TCR alpha and TCR beta chains were sequenced. Peripheral blood TCR repertoire changes were tracked in vivo in alopecia patients during primary and secondary sensitization to the hapten diphenylcyclopropenone (DPC). What the authors observed across the whole study: No change with DPC sensitization was found in the number of TCRs above 1 in 1000 frequency, and no evidence of global repertoire structure alterations was found. Repeated subsampling changed both the strength of the expansion versus patch-test correlation and the threshold at which the correlation became significant.

Interpreted using the paper, the time point label stands for: healthy volunteer bleed at 2 weeks. Total RNA was isolated from unfractionated whole blood collected in Tempus Blood RNA tubes. Four or five healthy volunteers acted as controls for TCR sequencing and had blood drawn at day 0, 2 weeks and 6 weeks. Unmatched junction bases come to 7, with V trimmed by 3 bases and J by 2 bases. The germline V gene encodes CDR1 LNHDA and CDR2 SQIVND (reference sequence). The CDR3 runs 15 residues from the cysteine to the phenylalanine. Left in the record is the CDR3 DNA by itself, 45 bases read in frame from the first base. Receptors were amplified or captured by RACE. The sequencer was a NextSeq 500. During library preparation, unique molecular identifiers were attached to individual cDNA molecules so that TCRs could be counted quantitatively and reproducibly. From the authors' description of their analysis: The median number of TCRs per sample was roughly 100,000, ranging from roughly 23,224 to 700,000. The Decombinator software suite was used to annotate V, J and CDR3 in the TCR reads. To make PS versus PT1 abundance plots, every sample was subsampled to the same number of TCRs (28,000). Expanded TCRs were defined as absent before sensitization and observed at least eight times at the 2-week time point. TCRdb passed the public sequencing reads through fastp at Q25 and MiXCR, retaining productive beta sequences. Each CDR3 protein appears once, grouped with its most common genes and DNA. The V and J calls come from TCRdb's annotation, not from the publication. The sample table lists about 130,000 distinct CDR3 sequences, about 9% of them with a count of one. The ten most abundant clones make up roughly 1.6% of the sample.

Regarding this clonotype: The target of this receptor is not known. No base quality values were provided; no much bigger clone lies one nucleotide off.

The specimen was whole blood. This receptor was taken from a male donor in good health. Some clones in this sample may be carry-over from other donors' samples. This chain joins TRBV19 to TRBJ2-7; 7 bases in the junction line up with TRBD2. In nucleotide form, the sequence is TGTGCCAGTAGTATTGGGCTAGCGGTTACCTACGAGCAGTACTTC. Translation gives CASSIGLAVTYEQYF.